One sample yielded the 19 T cell receptor beta chains listed below, sequenced in a study of cytomegalovirus exposure and HLA in healthy donors. Primers for the PCR totalled 60 Vbeta and 13 Jbeta. Some clones are missing from TCRdb's copy, which holds only in-frame ones; the method was immunoSEQ multiplex PCR. This table holds around 130,000 clones, roughly 87% found once. Sample: PBMCs. The receptors originated from a woman under 30 in good health and CMV-seronegative.

V usage is TRBV7-9 and J usage is TRBJ2-1; a weak D match, TRBD2 (7 bases). Germline values: CDR1 SEHNR, CDR2 FQNEAQ (reference sequence). Trimming pared 0 bases from V and 8 bases from J, leaving 11 bases between. CDR3 length: 14 residues. The CDR3 sequence: CASSLAGGLDEQFF. CDR3 coding DNA: TGTGCCAGCAGCTTAGCGGGGGGGCTTGATGAGCAGTTCTTC.

This rearrangement joins TRBV5-6 to TRBJ2-3, with TRBD1 identical over 8 bases. After removal of 7 bases from V and 2 bases from J, the junction contained 15 bases not matched to a gene. CDR1 and CDR2 (germline): SGHDT, YYEEEE. This CDR3 is built from 17 residues. The CDR3 loop reads CASGSLGQGPSTDTQYF. In nucleotides, the CDR3 is TGTGCCAGCGGATCCCTTGGACAGGGCCCCTCCACAGATACGCAGTATTTT.

V is TRBV5-1 and J is TRBJ2-5, with a weak D call TRBD1 (6 bases). Trimming cost V 8 bases and J 1 base, with 9 bases left between them. Germline V CDR1 and CDR2: SGHRS, YFSETQ. The CDR3 spans 12 residues. The CDR3 nucleotides are TGCGCCAGTACGGACAGCCAAGAGACCCAGTACTTC. Its protein is CASTDSQETQYF.

The chain combines TRBV27 with TRBJ1-1; perhaps TRBD1 as D (5 bases). V lost 3 bases and J lost 4, with 15 bases in between. The V gene's germline CDR1 is MNHEY and CDR2 SMNVEV (reference sequence). The CDR3 has 15 residues. In nucleotides, the CDR3 is TGTGCCAGCAGTTTCGGGGGGTTCGGAGGCACTGAAGCTTTCTTT. This translates into CASSFGGFGGTEAFF.

This rearrangement joins TRBV29-1 to TRBJ1-1; TRBD1 matches at 8 bases. The CDR3 is made up of 12 amino acids. V shed 6 bases, J shed 10 bases, and the junction held 10 bases outside the gene matches. Germline V gene data show CDR1 as SQVTM and CDR2 as ANQGSEA. The CDR3 sequence: CSVETGVGRAFF. CDR3 in DNA: TGCAGCGTAGAGACAGGGGTGGGGAGAGCTTTCTTT.

The chain carries TRBV29-1 and TRBJ1-2; D uncertain. CDR1 and CDR2 (germline): SQVTM, ANQGSEA. The CDR3 contains 11 residues. The V end was cut by 2 bases, the J end by 6 bases, with 7 bases between. CDR3 region: CSVESGDGYTF. The CDR3 DNA sequence: TGCAGCGTTGAATCCGGGGATGGCTACACCTTC.

CDR3 sequence (DNA): TGTGCCACCAGCAGAGGTTTTGGGCAGGACCGGGGAGGCTACACCTTC. This gives the protein CATSRGFGQDRGGYTF. V usage is TRBV15 and J usage is TRBJ1-2; D not certain. The V end lost 1 base, the J end lost 8 bases, and 20 bases lay between the germline ends. The CDR3 consists of 16 residues. Germline loops: CDR1 LNHNV, CDR2 YYDKDF (reference sequence).

This clone occurred once. The rearrangement links TRBV6-1 to TRBJ1-5, with D uncertain. In germline, CDR1 is MNHNS, CDR2 SASEGT. Deletions cut 11 bases from V and 3 bases from J, with 20 bases between. CDR3 length: 15 amino acids. The CDR3 DNA is TGTGCCTGCCACCGGGGAGGCGTGCTCAATCAGCCCCAGCATTTT. Its translation: CACHRGGVLNQPQHF.

The CDR3 loop reads CASSSGGTGNSHTF. The CDR3 bases are TGCGCCAGCAGCTCAGGGGGGACAGGGAATAGCCACACCTTC. This sequence joins TRBV5-1 and TRBJ1-2; 9 nucleotides agree with TRBD1. The CDR3 is made up of 14 amino acids. The germline V gene encodes CDR1 SGHRS and CDR2 YFSETQ. V lost 3 bases, J lost 12 bases, and 12 bases stayed unmatched. Filled out from reference TRBV5-1 and TRBJ1-2, the complete variable domain reads KAGVTQTPRYLIKTRGQQVTLSCSPISGHRSVSWYQQTPGQGLQFLFEYFSETQRNKGNFPGRFSGRQFSNSRSEMNVSTLELGDSALYLCASSSGGTGNSHTFGSGTRLTVV.

This clone was picked up one time. This chain connects TRBV7-8 to TRBJ1-5; 10 bases map to TRBD1. Germline V gives CDR1 SGHVS, CDR2 FQNEAQ. The junction had 3 bases not matched to a gene; V was cut back by 1 base and J by 6 bases. The CDR3 consists of 15 residues. The CDR3 region has the DNA TGTGCCAGCAGCTTAGGGACAGGGGGTGGTCAGCCCCAGCATTTT. It specifies CASSLGTGGGQPQHF.

V and J are TRBV4-3 and TRBJ1-3; tentatively, D is TRBD1 (5 bases). V was cut by 1 base and J by 4 bases, with 11 bases left in between. This CDR3 has 15 residues. Germline CDR1 reads LGHNA; CDR2 reads YSLEER. This CDR3 is CASSQGRTLGNTIYF. The CDR3 nucleotides read TGCGCCAGCAGCCAAGGCAGGACACTCGGAAACACCATATATTTT.

This chain joins TRBV12-5 and TRBJ2-7; no clear D. CDR1 and CDR2 from the germline V gene are LGHNT and FRNRAP. V was clipped by 0 bases and J by 6 bases, with 6 bases between them. This CDR3 spans 12 amino acids. The CDR3: CASGLVLGEQYF. The CDR3 DNA reads TGTGCTAGTGGTTTGGTACTCGGCGAGCAGTACTTC.

The chain combines TRBV5-6 with TRBJ2-7; TRBD2 matches 13 bases. V lost 3 bases to trimming and J lost 0 bases; unmatched junction nucleotides: 12. The CDR3 is 19 amino acids. CDR1 and CDR2 from the germline V gene are SGHDT and YYEEEE. Here the CDR3 DNA reads TGTGCCAGCAGCTCGACTCCGGGACTAGCGGGAATCCTCTCCTACGAGCAGTACTTC. It yields the protein CASSSTPGLAGILSYEQYF.

J is TRBJ2-7 and V is TRBV5-1, with D tentatively TRBD2 (5 bases). The CDR3 length is 11 residues. The V end lost 7 bases, the J end lost 3 bases, and 8 bases lay between the germline ends. Germline values: CDR1 SGHRS, CDR2 YFSETQ. Written as DNA, the CDR3 is TGCGCCAGCGGGAGTAACTACGAGCAGTACTTC. Protein product: CASGSNYEQYF.

V gene TRBV7-9 combines with J gene TRBJ1-1; D ambiguous. The germline V gene encodes CDR1 SEHNR and CDR2 FQNEAQ (reference sequence). Trimming removed 7 bases at V and 5 bases at J, with 11 bases between. CDR3 size: 12 residues. CDR3 loop: CASTRIETEAFF. The DNA of the CDR3 is TGTGCCAGCACGCGCATTGAAACTGAAGCTTTCTTT.

The chain is built from TRBV9 and TRBJ2-1, with 9 positions matching TRBD1. The CDR3 length is 15 residues. Per germline, CDR1 SGDLS and CDR2 YYNGEE. V trimming: 0 bases; J trimming: 6 bases; junction bases outside the gene matches: 4. CDR3 in amino acids: CASSVGGTGFNEQFF. The CDR3 DNA is TGTGCCAGCAGCGTAGGGGGGACAGGGTTCAATGAGCAGTTCTTC.

V is TRBV2 and J is TRBJ2-2; D gene uncertain. This CDR3 has 13 amino acids. The germline V and J ends were trimmed by 7 bases and 7 bases, with 13 bases remaining between them. Germline V CDR1 and CDR2: SNHLY, FYNNEI. The CDR3 sequence: CASIWIAGGELFF. DNA for the CDR3: TGTGCCAGCATTTGGATTGCAGGCGGGGAGCTGTTTTTT.

The chain couples TRBV7-2 to TRBJ1-5; D is ambiguous. CDR1 and CDR2 from the germline V gene are SGHTA and FQGNSA. V was shortened by 0 bases and J by 5 bases, with 5 bases between the two germline ends. This CDR3 has 13 residues. CDR3 residues: CASSLARDQPQHF. DNA of the CDR3: TGTGCCAGCAGCTTAGCCCGGGATCAGCCCCAGCATTTT.

This chain uses TRBV18 with TRBJ2-7, with D unresolved. Trimming removed 0 bases at V and 6 bases at J, with 6 bases between. Per germline, CDR1 KGHSH and CDR2 LQKENI. This CDR3 is 12 amino acids long. This CDR3 reads CASSPPMSEQYF. The CDR3 bases are TGTGCCAGCTCACCACCGATGAGCGAGCAGTACTTC.